This TCR beta chain was observed in a study of monozygotic twins with inflammatory bowel disease. TCR libraries were prepared from around 3,500 ng total RNA each. Investigators made cDNA in eight separate reactions per sample. TCRdb re-called the 5' RACE reads; every CDR3 protein appears as one record, without DNA. This repertoire includes roughly 330,000 distinct CDR3 sequences. This CDR3 comprises 13 residues. Germline values: CDR1 SGHTA, CDR2 FQGNSA. The V and J genes are TRBV7-2 and TRBJ2-7. The sequenced sample was blood. The source is a human donor with ulcerative colitis or Crohn's disease, or a healthy co-twin of an affected twin (not recorded which). This CDR3 is CASSSDGLREQYF.